This T cell receptor (beta chain) was obtained from a study of blood T cell repertoires in COVID-19. TCRdb's copy holds only in-frame clones and misses some; the assay was immunoSEQ multiplex PCR. The sample records about 110,000 clones, 72% being singletons. To note about this clone: This sample includes further DNA sequences coding for the same CDR3.

The V end lost 8 bases, the J end lost 2 bases, and 11 bases lay between the germline ends. The CDR3 length is 13 residues. The germline CDR1 and CDR2 sequences are MRHNA and SNTAGT. This receptor was identified in a woman aged 60 to 75 with acute or convalescent COVID-19. Specimen: peripheral blood. The chain couples TRBV6-4 to TRBJ2-3; D perhaps matches TRBD2 (6 bases). The CDR3 loop is CASGAGHTDTQYF. The DNA of the CDR3 is TGTGCCAGCGGGGCGGGGCACACAGATACGCAGTATTTT.